Below, 3 T cell receptor beta chains from the same sample are listed, as sequenced in a study of PD-L1 blockade in urothelial cancer. Time point noted: peripheral blood 6 weeks after treatment start. Sequencing was performed with immunoSEQ multiplex PCR; in TCRdb, only in-frame clones are kept and a portion is missing. The table has over 70,000 clones, around 78% seen once. The sequencing used PBMCs, collected around atezolizumab (anti-PD-L1) treatment. These receptors originate from a man between 65 and 85 years old with urothelial cancer.

The chain is built from TRBV19 and TRBJ1-1, with a weak D call TRBD1 (6 bases). This CDR3 is built from 16 residues. CDR1 is LNHDA and CDR2 is SQIVND in the germline V gene (reference sequence). Trimming pared 6 bases from V and 4 bases from J, leaving 21 bases between. CDR3 nucleotide sequence: TGTGCCAGTAGAGAAGGCCAGGGGCCGCCCCCCACTGAAGCTTTCTTT. The encoded protein is CASREGQGPPPTEAFF.

V usage is TRBV7-2 and J usage is TRBJ2-2; tentative D call: TRBD1 (6 bases). Between the trimmed V and J ends, which lost 5 bases and 4 bases, there was a span of 14 bases. The length of the CDR3 is 15 residues. Germline V gene sequence: CDR1 SGHTA, CDR2 FQGNSA. The CDR3 DNA reads as TGTGCCAGCAGCGCAACAGGGAAGGGCACCGGGGAGCTGTTTTTT. Residues: CASSATGKGTGELFF.

The chain uses TRBV5-5 and TRBJ2-1; D perhaps matches TRBD2 (6 bases). The germline V gene has CDR1 SGHKS and CDR2 YYEKEE (reference sequence). This CDR3 is built from 13 residues. The V and J ends lost 4 bases and 4 bases respectively, with 9 bases between them. This CDR3 reads CASSLTSYNEQFF. CDR3 coding DNA: TGTGCCAGCAGCCTGACTAGTTACAATGAGCAGTTCTTC.